Listed below are T cell receptor beta chains from one sample, sequenced in a study of T cell changes during pregnancy in multiple sclerosis. Generated by immunoSEQ multiplex PCR, the TCRdb table keeps only in-frame clones and is missing some. The table shows roughly 84,000 clones, with roughly 93% occurring only once. Sequencing was performed on peripheral blood, taken in the third trimester of pregnancy. The receptors originated from a female donor in good health, enrolled as a control in a pregnancy study. Both conserved end residues are part of each CDR3. D genes are given only for firm matches. Clone size is given for some rows only: seen once, a few or many times, or a class if the clone is expanded.

- | TRBJ2-7 | once | TRBV28 | 16 | TGTGCCAGCAGTTTATTGTCTGTAGCGGCCGGCTACGAGCAGTACTTC | CASSLLSVAAGYEQYF
- | TRBJ2-7 | - | TRBV19 | 15 | TGTGCCAGTAGCCGCGACAGATTAGACCCCTACGAGCAGTACTTC | CASSRDRLDPYEQYF
- | TRBJ1-2 | - | TRBV7-2 | 15 | TGTGCCAGCAGCTTAGCCTTACAGGGCAACTATGGCTACACCTTC | CASSLALQGNYGYTF
TRBD1 | TRBJ2-7 | few | TRBV6-4 | 14 | TGTGCCAGCAGTGACGGGACAGGGGGCTACGAGCAGTACTTC | CASSDGTGGYEQYF
- | TRBJ1-1 | - | TRBV6-6 | 14 | TGTGCCAGCAGTTACGGTGGGGCGGACACTGAAGCTTTCTTT | CASSYGGADTEAFF
- | TRBJ2-1 | - | TRBV27 | 13 | TGTGCCAGCAGTTTCCAGGGATTCAGAGAGCAGTTCTTC | CASSFQGFREQFF
- | TRBJ1-2 | - | TRBV28 | 14 | TGTGCCAGCAGTGGGGGTGGCGGGGGGTATGGCTACACCTTC | CASSGGGGGYGYTF
TRBD1 | TRBJ1-2 | - | TRBV27 | 14 | TGTGCCAGCAGCCCGTCAGGGGGGTGGGATGGCTACACCTTC | CASSPSGGWDGYTF
TRBD2 | TRBJ2-7 | - | TRBV7-2 | 13 | TGTGCCAGCACCCGGGGGGGTGCCTACGAGCAGTACTTC | CASTRGGAYEQYF
TRBD2 | TRBJ2-5 | - | TRBV6-6 | 16 | TGTGCCAGCAGTTACTCGGCACTAGCGGGAGTAGAGACCCAGTACTTC | CASSYSALAGVETQYF
- | TRBJ1-2 | - | TRBV5-4 | 12 | TGTGCCAGCAGCCCGGACACGGGTGGCTACACCTTC | CASSPDTGGYTF
TRBD2 | TRBJ2-3 | once | TRBV19 | 13 | TGTGCCAGTAATCTGGGAGGGGCGAATACGCAGTATTTT | CASNLGGANTQYF
- | TRBJ1-3 | - | TRBV5-6 | 14 | TGTGCCAGCAGCTTGGACAGGGTTTGGAACACCATATATTTT | CASSLDRVWNTIYF
TRBD1 | TRBJ1-4 | - | TRBV10-3 | 15 | TGTGCCATCAGTTTTGACAGCCCCTCAGGGGGGAAACTGTTTTTT | CAISFDSPSGGKLFF
- | TRBJ1-1 | - | TRBV6-1 | 13 | TGTGCCAGCAGCAAAACAGCGAACACTGAAGCTTTCTTT | CASSKTANTEAFF
- | TRBJ1-1 | - | TRBV7-2 | 15 | TGTGCCAGCAGCTTAGCGGGGCAGCTAAACACTGAAGCTTTCTTT | CASSLAGQLNTEAFF
- | TRBJ2-3 | - | TRBV10-3 | 13 | TGTGCCATCAGTGAGTCTAGTAGGGGGACGCAGTATTTT | CAISESSRGTQYF
- | TRBJ2-6 | - | TRBV28 | 14 | TGTGCCAGCAGTTTTATTTCTGGGGCCAACGTCCTGACTTTC | CASSFISGANVLTF
- | TRBJ2-1 | - | TRBV28 | 14 | TGTGCCAGCAGGAGCCTGATCAGGGGCAATGAGCAGTTCTTC | CASRSLIRGNEQFF
TRBD1 | TRBJ2-2 | - | TRBV28 | 14 | TGTGCCAGCAGGGGACAGGGGAACACCGGGGAGCTGTTTTTT | CASRGQGNTGELFF
TRBD1 | TRBJ1-2 | - | TRBV6-5 | 13 | TGTGCCAGCAGTCGGGACAGGGGGGACGGCTACACCTTC | CASSRDRGDGYTF
- | TRBJ2-7 | - | TRBV2 | 15 | TGTGCCAGCAGTGATGTCCATCAGGAATCCTACGAGCAGTACTTC | CASSDVHQESYEQYF
TRBD1 | TRBJ2-3 | - | TRBV27 | 15 | TGTGCCAGGAGGGGGACAGGGGATCTCACAGATACGCAGTATTTT | CARRGTGDLTDTQYF
- | TRBJ1-5 | - | TRBV2 | 14 | TGTGCCACCAAGGGGGGGGGCAGCGGCCAGCCCCAGCATTTT | CATKGGGSGQPQHF
- | TRBJ2-5 | - | TRBV18 | 12 | TGTGCCAGCTCACCAACCAGGGAGACCCAGTACTTC | CASSPTRETQYF
TRBD2 | TRBJ2-4 | - | TRBV28 | 15 | TGTGCCAGCGGTTCTAGCGGGACCCTCAAAAACATTCAGTACTTC | CASGSSGTLKNIQYF
- | TRBJ1-2 | - | TRBV27 | 15 | TGTGCCAGCAGTTTAGAGGGCGGTTCTAACTATGGCTACACCTTC | CASSLEGGSNYGYTF
- | TRBJ2-3 | - | TRBV2 | 14 | TGTGCCAGCAGCCCAGGGGTGGGGACAGATACGCAGTATTTT | CASSPGVGTDTQYF
TRBD1 | TRBJ1-5 | - | TRBV2 | 17 | TGTGCCAGCAGAGCCCACCCGGGACAGGATAGCAATCAGCCCCAGCATTTT | CASRAHPGQDSNQPQHF
TRBD2 | TRBJ2-1 | - | TRBV6-1 | 14 | TGTGCCAGCAGTGAAGCGCGGCTAGCGGCCGAGCAGTTCTTC | CASSEARLAAEQFF
TRBD1 | TRBJ2-3 | - | TRBV5-1 | 16 | TGCGCCAGCAGCTTGGGTCAGGGGGCTTCTACAGATACGCAGTATTTT | CASSLGQGASTDTQYF